Below are 32 T cell receptor beta chains sequenced from a single sample in a study of blood T cell repertoires in COVID-19. Sequenced by immunoSEQ multiplex PCR; TCRdb stores in-frame clones only, minus some. The table records approximately 190,000 clones, roughly four fifths of them present only once. Material for sequencing was peripheral blood. These receptors were taken from a woman aged 40-49 years with acute or convalescent COVID-19.

Written as DNA, the CDR3 is TGTGCCAGCAGTTTCATCGGGACAGGCTATGGCTACACCTTC. As protein: CASSFIGTGYGYTF. The V and J genes are TRBV28 and TRBJ1-2; 8 nucleotides align to TRBD1. The CDR3 loop spans 14 amino acids. V lost 3 bases to trimming and J lost 4 bases; unmatched junction nucleotides: 4. CDR1 is MDHEN and CDR2 is SYDVKM in the germline V gene.

On this clone: The sample holds other DNA sequences that translate to the same CDR3. This chain uses TRBV5-1 with TRBJ2-1, with 16 bases aligning to TRBD2. Trimming took 4 bases from V and 4 from J; bases not matched to a gene: 2. This CDR3 is built from 16 residues. Germline lookup yields CDR1 SGHRS and CDR2 YFSETQ. CDR3 sequence: CASSPGLAGGYNEQFF. As DNA, the CDR3 is TGCGCCAGCAGCCCGGGACTAGCGGGGGGGTACAATGAGCAGTTCTTC.

The chain couples TRBV7-8 to TRBJ1-1, with D perhaps TRBD1 (6 bases). Looked up from germline, CDR1 is SGHVS and CDR2 is FQNEAQ. The CDR3 runs to 19 residues. V was shortened by 1 base and J by 7 bases, with 28 bases between the two germline ends. Here the CDR3 DNA reads TGTGCCAGCAGCTTAGGTTATCCCGGGGGGGGGCGCAGGATCCTTGAAGCTTTCTTT. Translated: CASSLGYPGGGRRILEAFF.

This rearrangement joins TRBV12-5 to TRBJ2-3; D is perhaps TRBD1 (8 bases). Germline CDR1 and CDR2: LGHNT and FRNRAP. The V end lost 6 bases, the J end lost 1 base, and 14 bases lay between the germline ends. This CDR3 has 15 residues. CDR3 region: CASGQGAGGTDTQYF. CDR3 nucleotides: TGTGCTAGTGGCCAGGGGGCGGGAGGCACAGATACGCAGTATTTT.

The table lists this clone with a count of one. The chain has TRBV6-2 or TRBV6-3 and TRBJ2-5; the D is unclear. The germline V and J ends were trimmed by 6 bases and 5 bases, with 7 bases remaining between them. The CDR3 is 11 amino acids. Germline lookup yields CDR1 MNHEY and CDR2 SVGEGT. The CDR3 sequence: CASSLRETQYF. The CDR3 coding sequence is TGTGCCAGCAGCCTCCGGGAGACCCAGTACTTC.

The gene calls are TRBV10-3 and TRBJ1-5; D ambiguous. The CDR3 sequence is 13 residues long. Germline V gene sequence: CDR1 ENHRY, CDR2 SYGVKD. Trimming took off 2 bases at V and 7 bases at J, with 9 bases between the two ends. DNA of the CDR3: TGTGCCATCAGTGAGCGGGGTTGGCAGCCCCAGCATTTT. Its translation is CAISERGWQPQHF.

The V gene is TRBV21-1, the J gene TRBJ1-1; the D call TRBD1 from the table was never checked on the DNA. TRBV21-1 is termed a pseudogene. The CDR3 has 12 amino acids. This CDR3 is CASERGGTEAFF. In DNA form, the CDR3 reads TGTGCCAGCGAAAGGGGTGGCACTGAAGCTTTCTTT.

There are a few counts of this clone. The chain employs TRBV2 and TRBJ1-1; D gene unclear. V lost 8 bases, J lost 4 bases, and 8 bases lay in between. The CDR3 contains 11 residues. From germline, CDR1 is SNHLY and CDR2 FYNNEI. The CDR3 coding sequence is TGTGCCAGCTGGAGAGCCACTGAAGCTTTCTTT. Residues: CASWRATEAFF.

This clone occurred a few times. V usage is TRBV2 and J usage is TRBJ1-2; TRBD1 matches at 7 bases. With V trimmed by 7 bases and J by 5 bases, 13 bases remained unmatched. The CDR3 is made up of 15 amino acids. Germline values: CDR1 SNHLY, CDR2 FYNNEI. CDR3 nucleotide sequence: TGTGCCAGCAACCCAACAGGGGTAGGGGGATATGGCTACACCTTC. Protein product: CASNPTGVGGYGYTF.

This chain connects TRBV5-1 to TRBJ2-3; D not certain. Germline V gene lookup returns CDR1 SGHRS and CDR2 YFSETQ. This CDR3 comprises 13 residues. V was cut by 1 base and J by 5 bases, with 8 bases left in between. CDR3 sequence: CASSLNSGDTQYF. CDR3 nucleotide sequence: TGCGCCAGCAGCTTGAACTCAGGAGATACGCAGTATTTT.

The chain combines TRBV4-1 with TRBJ2-7, with 9 bases lining up with TRBD2. This CDR3 spans 14 amino acids. The ends lost 3 bases at V and 6 bases at J; junction bases unmatched: 6. Germline V gives CDR1 MGHRA, CDR2 YSYEKL. CDR3 DNA: TGCGCCAGCAGCCAGGGCGGGAGGGTGAGCGAGCAGTACTTC. It translates to CASSQGGRVSEQYF.

The J gene is TRBJ2-1, the V gene TRBV19; TRBD2 aligns across 8 bases. Losses at the gene ends were 0 bases for V and 4 bases for J; bases not matched to a gene: 2. Germline V gene lookup returns CDR1 LNHDA and CDR2 SQIVND (reference sequence). The CDR3 totals 15 residues. The CDR3 loop reads CASSIDSGEYNEQFF. CDR3 sequence (DNA): TGTGCCAGTAGTATAGATAGCGGGGAATACAATGAGCAGTTCTTC.

The chain uses TRBV10-1 and TRBJ2-1; no firm D call. V lost 3 bases, J lost 9 bases, and 6 bases lay in between. The germline CDR1 and CDR2 sequences are WNHNN and SYGVQD (reference sequence). This CDR3 has 11 residues. The CDR3 DNA reads TGCGCCAGCAGTGATCCCTTTGAGCAGTTCTTC. It yields the protein CASSDPFEQFF.

The chain joins TRBV2 to TRBJ1-1; unclear D gene. Germline CDR1 SNHLY, CDR2 FYNNEI. This CDR3 contains 12 residues. V lost 9 bases to trimming and J lost 1 base, with 9 bases between them. CDR3 DNA: TGTGCCAGACTCATGAGGAACACTGAAGCTTTCTTT. It encodes CARLMRNTEAFF.

This clone was detected many times. The chain joins TRBV6-4 to TRBJ2-2; tentative D call: TRBD2 (5 bases). CDR3 length: 16 amino acids. Germline V gene sequence: CDR1 MRHNA, CDR2 SNTAGT. The V end was cut by 4 bases, the J end by 3 bases, with 15 bases between. The CDR3 region has the DNA TGTGCCAGCAGTGTCCACCGGGATACCCACACCGGGGAGCTGTTTTTT. Residues: CASSVHRDTHTGELFF.

This clone was seen just once. The chain combines TRBV7-2 with TRBJ2-7; D gene ambiguous. The CDR3 runs to 17 residues. V was cut by 2 bases and J by 0 bases, with 17 bases left in between. The V gene's germline CDR1 is SGHTA and CDR2 FQGNSA. The CDR3 DNA sequence: TGTGCCAGCAGCTTACAGAAGAGGCGGCCCGACTCCTACGAGCAGTACTTC. The encoded protein is CASSLQKRRPDSYEQYF.

The V call is TRBV28, the J call TRBJ2-5, with TRBD2 identical over 7 bases. CDR3 length equals 14 residues. Looked up from germline, CDR1 is MDHEN and CDR2 is SYDVKM. V dropped 5 bases and J dropped 1; count of bases not matched to a gene: 4. The CDR3 region is CASSQWGGQETQYF. CDR3 nucleotide sequence: TGTGCCAGCAGTCAATGGGGGGGCCAAGAGACCCAGTACTTC.

The J gene is TRBJ2-3, the V gene TRBV25-1, with 7 nucleotides matching TRBD2. CDR1 is MGHDK and CDR2 is SYGVNS in the germline V gene. The ends lost 0 bases at V and 3 bases at J; junction bases unmatched: 3. CDR3 length equals 15 residues. The CDR3, as DNA: TGTGCCAGCAGTGAATATGAGGGAGGGACAGATACGCAGTATTTT. It codes for CASSEYEGGTDTQYF.

This chain connects TRBV6-2 or TRBV6-3 to TRBJ2-5; 11 nucleotides match TRBD2. Germline assignment: CDR1 MNHEY and CDR2 SVGEGT. The ends lost 4 bases at V and 5 bases at J; junction bases unmatched: 12. This CDR3 is 17 amino acids long. In DNA, the CDR3 is TGTGCCAGCAGTTCCCGACTAGCGGGGTATCAAGCGGAGACCCAGTACTTC. As protein: CASSSRLAGYQAETQYF.

This clone has a handful of counts. The chain employs TRBV28 and TRBJ2-2; 8 bases map to TRBD1. Germline trimming cut 5 bases from V and 5 bases from J; bases unmatched to any gene: 10. Germline CDR1 MDHEN, CDR2 SYDVKM. This CDR3 comprises 16 residues. The CDR3: CASSLPDREWTGELFF. The CDR3 DNA is TGTGCCAGCAGTCTCCCGGACAGGGAATGGACCGGGGAGCTGTTTTTT.

The chain links TRBV30 to TRBJ2-3; the D is unclear. This CDR3 is 14 amino acids long. The germline V and J ends were trimmed by 6 bases and 4 bases, with 17 bases remaining between them. Germline assignment: CDR1 GTSNPN and CDR2 SVGIG (reference sequence). The CDR3 region has the DNA TGTGCCTGTCCCTCCAGGTCAGCAGCAGATACGCAGTATTTT. Its translation: CACPSRSAADTQYF.

In DNA form, the CDR3 reads TGTGCCAGCAGGGGACAGGGATCACCCCTCCACTTT. Translating gives CASRGQGSPLHF. The J gene is TRBJ1-6, the V gene TRBV6-6; 9 positions match TRBD1. CDR3 length equals 12 residues. Germline V lookup: CDR1 MNHNY, CDR2 SVGAGI (reference sequence). Germline trimming cut 6 bases from V and 10 bases from J; bases unmatched to any gene: 1.

The chain links TRBV11-2 to TRBJ2-1, with TRBD2 matching 9 bases. Losses at the gene ends were 5 bases for V and 9 bases for J; bases not matched to a gene: 11. The CDR3 has 15 residues. Germline loops: CDR1 SGHAT, CDR2 FQNNGV. The CDR3 reads CASSPGTSHQGEQFF. In DNA, the CDR3 is TGTGCCAGCAGCCCCGGGACTAGCCACCAAGGTGAGCAGTTCTTC.

The genes are TRBV6-5 and TRBJ1-5; 9 positions match TRBD1. Germline assignment: CDR1 MNHEY and CDR2 SVGAGI. The junction had 7 bases not matched to a gene; V was cut back by 7 bases and J by 6 bases. This CDR3 has 14 residues. The CDR3, as DNA: TGTGCCAGCAAAACACAGGGGGCCGGTCAGCCCCAGCATTTT. Amino acid sequence: CASKTQGAGQPQHF.

The rearrangement uses TRBV10-3 and TRBJ2-2; D remains unclear. Trimming shortened V by 4 bases and J by 1 base, and 7 bases separated the two germline ends. This CDR3 has 14 amino acids. Germline lookup yields CDR1 ENHRY and CDR2 SYGVKD. Here the CDR3 DNA reads TGTGCCATCAGTGGGGCAAGGAACACCGGGGAGCTGTTTTTT. Protein product: CAISGARNTGELFF.

CDR3 nucleotide sequence: TGTGCCAGCAGTCAAAGGACAGAGTTTACTTGGACAGGGGGGAACACCGGGGAGCTGTTTTTT. It is translated as CASSQRTEFTWTGGNTGELFF. This rearrangement joins TRBV28 to TRBJ2-2; 10 nucleotides match TRBD1. This CDR3 spans 21 amino acids. Per the germline V gene, CDR1 is MDHEN and CDR2 is SYDVKM. Trimming cost V 5 bases and J 1 base; bases outside gene matches: 19.

V usage is TRBV11-2 and J usage is TRBJ1-2; TRBD1 matches 7 bases. The trim removed 4 bases at V and 8 bases at J, leaving 13 bases unmatched. There are 15 residues in the CDR3. Germline V gene data show CDR1 as SGHAT and CDR2 as FQNNGV. The CDR3 nucleotides read TGTGCCAGCAGCTCACGACAGGGCGGCGGAGGCGGCTACACCTTC. Its translation is CASSSRQGGGGGYTF. The full variable domain, with the rest looked up from reference TRBV11-2 and TRBJ1-2, is EAGVAQSPRYKIIEKRQSVAFWCNPISGHATLYWYQQILGQGPKLLIQFQNNGVVDDSQLPKDRFSAERLKGVDSTLKIQPAKLEDSAVYLCASSSRQGGGGGYTFGSGTRLTVV.

The gene calls are TRBV4-1 and TRBJ1-2, with D tentatively TRBD1 (5 bases). V was clipped by 1 base and J by 4 bases, with 25 bases between them. This CDR3 contains 19 residues. CDR1 and CDR2 from the germline V gene are MGHRA and YSYEKL. CDR3 residues: CASSQGRGGALGIRYGYTF. The CDR3 nucleotides read TGCGCCAGCAGCCAAGGGAGGGGTGGGGCTTTGGGAATACGCTATGGCTACACCTTC.

The chain carries TRBV4-1 and TRBJ2-2; 7 nucleotides agree with TRBD2. V was pared by 4 bases and J by 5 bases, with 16 bases of the junction left unmatched. CDR3 length: 18 amino acids. Germline lookup yields CDR1 MGHRA and CDR2 YSYEKL. The CDR3 sequence: CASSPGRSGAGGTGELFF. DNA for the CDR3: TGCGCCAGCAGCCCCGGGCGAAGCGGGGCTGGTGGGACCGGGGAGCTGTTTTTT.

This rearrangement joins TRBV10-2 to TRBJ2-7; 10 bases align to TRBD1. V shed 5 bases and J 3 bases; nucleotides not matched to a gene: 7. CDR3 length equals 15 residues. CDR1 WSHSY and CDR2 SAAADI come from the germline V gene. For the CDR3, the DNA is TGCGCCAGCAGTCCCGGGACAGGGGACTTCTACGAGCAGTACTTC. Amino acids: CASSPGTGDFYEQYF.

This clone showed up just a few times. The rearrangement links TRBV7-9 to TRBJ2-1; 7 bases match TRBD2. The germline V gene encodes CDR1 SEHNR and CDR2 FQNEAQ (reference sequence). The CDR3 length is 19 residues. After removal of 5 bases from V and 8 bases from J, the junction contained 24 bases not matched to a gene. This chain's CDR3 is CASSPDYRILANNRHEQFF. DNA of the CDR3: TGTGCCAGCAGCCCGGATTATCGGATACTAGCGAATAACAGGCATGAGCAGTTCTTC. Variable domain in full (rest from reference TRBV7-9 and TRBJ2-1): DTGVSQNPRHKITKRGQNVTFRCDPISEHNRLYWYRQTLGQGPEFLTYFQNEAQLEKSRLLSDRFSAERPKGSFSTLEIQRTEQGDSAMYLCASSPDYRILANNRHEQFFGPGTRLTVL.

V and J are TRBV28 and TRBJ1-4; TRBD1 agrees at 8 bases. This CDR3 has 17 residues. V shed 8 bases, J shed 4 bases, and the junction held 15 bases outside the gene matches. Germline assignment: CDR1 MDHEN and CDR2 SYDVKM. The CDR3: CASGQGAPGGINEKLFF. CDR3 sequence (DNA): TGTGCCAGCGGTCAGGGGGCCCCCGGGGGTATTAATGAAAAACTGTTTTTT.